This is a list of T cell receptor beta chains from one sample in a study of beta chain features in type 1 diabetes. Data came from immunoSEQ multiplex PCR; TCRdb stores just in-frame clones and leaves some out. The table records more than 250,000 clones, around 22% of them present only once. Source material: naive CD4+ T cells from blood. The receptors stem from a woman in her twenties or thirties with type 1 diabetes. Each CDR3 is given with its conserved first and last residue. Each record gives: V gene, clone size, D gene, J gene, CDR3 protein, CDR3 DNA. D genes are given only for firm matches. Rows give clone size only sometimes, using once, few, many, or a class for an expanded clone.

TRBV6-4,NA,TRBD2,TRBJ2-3,CASSGTSGSGPDTQYF,TGTGCCAGCAGTGGAACTAGCGGGAGCGGGCCAGATACGCAGTATTTT
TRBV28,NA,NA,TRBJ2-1,CASSLFLFNEQFF,TGTGCCAGCAGTTTATTTCTCTTCAATGAGCAGTTCTTC
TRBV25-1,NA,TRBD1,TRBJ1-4,CASSLQGGFEKLFF,TGTGCCAGCAGCCTACAGGGGGGTTTTGAAAAACTGTTTTTT
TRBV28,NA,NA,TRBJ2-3,CASRSGDYTDTQYF,TGTGCCAGTCGGAGTGGCGACTACACAGATACGCAGTATTTT
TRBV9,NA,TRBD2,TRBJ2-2,CASSVVGGVPGELFF,TGTGCCAGCAGCGTAGTGGGAGGGGTCCCCGGGGAGCTGTTTTTT
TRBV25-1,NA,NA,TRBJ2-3,CASGWAGTDTQYF,TGTGCCAGCGGGTGGGCCGGCACAGATACGCAGTATTTT
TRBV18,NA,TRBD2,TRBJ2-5,CASSPRLADQETQYF,TGTGCCAGCTCACCACGGCTAGCGGACCAAGAGACCCAGTACTTC
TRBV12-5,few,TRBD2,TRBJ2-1,CASGLDPTSGSPLEQFF,TGTGCTAGTGGTTTGGATCCGACTAGCGGGAGCCCCCTTGAGCAGTTCTTC
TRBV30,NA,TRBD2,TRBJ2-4,CAWKPGLAVAKNIQYF,TGTGCCTGGAAGCCCGGGCTAGCGGTAGCCAAAAACATTCAGTACTTC
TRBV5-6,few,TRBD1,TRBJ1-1,CASSLEDRVNTEAFF,TGTGCCAGCAGCTTGGAGGACAGGGTGAACACTGAAGCTTTCTTT
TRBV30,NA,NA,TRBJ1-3,CAWSVTGSSGNTIYF,TGTGCCTGGAGTGTAACCGGGAGCTCTGGAAACACCATATATTTT
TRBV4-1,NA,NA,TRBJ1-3,CASSRSSDSGNTIYF,TGCGCCAGCAGCCGGAGCTCCGACTCTGGAAACACCATATATTTT
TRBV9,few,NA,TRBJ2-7,CASSVDSLVFEQYF,TGTGCCAGCAGCGTAGACTCACTAGTTTTCGAGCAGTACTTC
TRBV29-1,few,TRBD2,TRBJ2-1,CSATSNGGRSHYNEQFF,TGCAGCGCTACCTCTAACGGCGGGAGATCCCACTACAATGAGCAGTTCTTC
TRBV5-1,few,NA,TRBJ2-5,CASSLQETQYF,TGCGCCAGCAGCCTACAAGAGACCCAGTACTTC
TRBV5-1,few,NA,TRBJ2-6,CASSVRLQGPGANVLTF,TGCGCCAGCAGCGTCCGACTCCAGGGTCCTGGGGCCAACGTCCTGACTTTC
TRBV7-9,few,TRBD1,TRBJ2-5,CASSSPGGLETQYF,TGTGCCAGCAGCTCCCCAGGGGGCTTAGAGACCCAGTACTTC
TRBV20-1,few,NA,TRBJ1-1,CSAKRGTEAFF,TGCAGTGCGAAGCGAGGAACTGAAGCTTTCTTT
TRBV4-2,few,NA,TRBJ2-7,CASSQGRQSYEQYF,TGTGCCAGCAGCCAAGGGCGGCAGTCCTACGAGCAGTACTTC
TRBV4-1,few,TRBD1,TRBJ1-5,CASSQTGTGFQPQHF,TGCGCCAGCAGCCAAACCGGGACAGGGTTTCAGCCCCAGCATTTT
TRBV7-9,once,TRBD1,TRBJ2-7,CASSAKQPGTGDYEQYF,TGTGCCAGCAGCGCCAAACAGCCCGGGACAGGGGACTACGAGCAGTACTTC
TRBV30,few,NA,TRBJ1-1,CAWSITGNTEAFF,TGTGCCTGGAGTATAACAGGGAACACTGAAGCTTTCTTT
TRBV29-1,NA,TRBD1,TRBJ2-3,CSVGGRQGPSDTQYF,TGCAGCGTTGGCGGCCGACAGGGACCCAGCGATACGCAGTATTTT
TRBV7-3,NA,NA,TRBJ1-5,CASSLQGDQPQHF,TGTGCCAGCAGCTTACAGGGTGATCAGCCCCAGCATTTT
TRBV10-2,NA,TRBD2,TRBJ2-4,CASGTREWGNIQYF,TGCGCCAGCGGTACGCGGGAGTGGGGAAACATTCAGTACTTC
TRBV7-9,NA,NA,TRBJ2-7,CASSFVGTLGGEQYF,TGTGCCAGCAGCTTCGTGGGGACCTTGGGGGGCGAGCAGTACTTC
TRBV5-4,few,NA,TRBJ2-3,CASSIPGLRVLTDTQYF,TGTGCCAGCAGCATACCGGGACTTCGGGTTCTTACAGATACGCAGTATTTT
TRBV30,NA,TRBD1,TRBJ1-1,CAWSVGTVEAFF,TGTGCCTGGAGTGTAGGGACAGTTGAAGCTTTCTTT
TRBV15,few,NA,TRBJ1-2,CATSPDIRFGYGYTF,TGTGCCACCAGCCCGGACATCCGATTCGGCTATGGCTACACCTTC
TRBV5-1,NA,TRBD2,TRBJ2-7,CASSSDPGLAGTWYF,TGCGCCAGCAGCTCCGACCCCGGACTAGCGGGAACGTGGTACTTC
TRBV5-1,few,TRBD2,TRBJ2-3,CASTPSGTSGTDTQYF,TGCGCCAGCACCCCGAGCGGGACTAGCGGCACAGATACGCAGTATTTT
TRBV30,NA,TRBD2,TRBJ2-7,CAWSVLAGEHEQYF,TGTGCCTGGAGTGTACTAGCGGGAGAGCACGAGCAGTACTTC
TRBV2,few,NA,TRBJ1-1,CASKGLLNTEAFF,TGTGCCAGCAAAGGACTGTTGAACACTGAAGCTTTCTTT
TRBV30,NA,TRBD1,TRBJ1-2,CACGTGYGYTF,TGTGCCTGTGGGACAGGATATGGCTACACCTTC
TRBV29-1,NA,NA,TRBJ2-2,CSAGSLTGELFF,TGCAGCGCCGGGTCGCTTACCGGGGAGCTGTTTTTT
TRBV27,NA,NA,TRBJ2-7,CASSKARSYEQYF,TGTGCCAGCAGTAAGGCTAGGAGCTACGAGCAGTACTTC
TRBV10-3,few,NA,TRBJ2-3,CAISWRSDTQYF,TGTGCCATCAGTTGGAGGTCAGATACGCAGTATTTT